The source of this TCR beta chain is a study of cytomegalovirus exposure and HLA in healthy donors. Study-level results: Excluded were some V segments that proved indistinguishable, including TRBV6-2 and TRBV6-3. In a later analysis, V- and J-gene trimming of beta chains associated with a DCLRE1C missense variant, replicated independently.

This CDR3 is built from 14 residues. Germline V gives CDR1 SNHLY, CDR2 FYNNEI. Trimming took off 3 bases at V and 2 bases at J, with 9 bases between the two ends. In this sample, this clone turned up once. Its antigen is not known. Primers included in the PCR were 60 Vbeta and 13 Jbeta primers. This table comes from immunoSEQ multiplex PCR, and its TCRdb copy is limited to in-frame clones, with some not included. The table shows 95,000 to 150,000 clones, with 65% to 90% occurring only once. The chain recombines TRBV2 with TRBJ2-3; D is unresolved. Sample: PBMCs. The receptor's source is a man aged 25-45 years in good health and CMV-seronegative. The CDR3 region has the DNA TGTGCCAGCAGTGAGAACGGAGACACAGATACGCAGTATTTT. This codes for CASSENGDTDTQYF.